The 23 T cell receptor beta chains given below trace back to one sample, sequenced in a study of CD8+ T cells in alopecia areata. This sample's treatment: oral pan-JAK inhibitor, 5-10 mg twice daily. The investigators collected lesional scalp punch biopsies and peripheral blood from alopecia areata patients. Extraction of RNA preceded its reverse transcription into cDNA, which served as the sequencing template. Profiled with immunoSEQ multiplex PCR; TCRdb holds only in-frame clones, not every one. The data show about 5,900 clones, 63% seen once. This specimen was skin, taken at approximately week 30, from a patient treated with tofacitinib. The receptors stem from a human donor with alopecia areata.

The V gene is TRBV6-1, the J gene TRBJ2-7; D gene unclear. The ends were cut back, 7 bases at V and 3 bases at J, with 10 bases in the middle. The germline V gene encodes CDR1 MNHNS and CDR2 SASEGT. The CDR3 covers 12 residues. CDR3 sequence reads: CASTGNFYEQYF. CDR3 nucleotide sequence: TGTGCCAGCACGGGTAACTTCTACGAGCAGTACTTC.

The rearrangement joins TRBV7-2 to TRBJ1-4; possibly TRBD1 for D (6 bases). The germline V gene has CDR1 SGHTA and CDR2 FQGNSA. The V end lost 7 bases, the J end lost 7 bases, and 16 bases lay between the germline ends. CDR3 size: 14 residues. CDR3 in amino acids: CASKQRGFGEKLFF. Written as DNA, the CDR3 is TGTGCCAGCAAGCAGAGGGGGTTTGGTGAAAAACTGTTTTTT.

The gene calls are TRBV7-2 and TRBJ2-7, with 9 bases aligning to TRBD1. The germline V gene has CDR1 SGHTA and CDR2 FQGNSA. This CDR3 has 19 amino acids. V dropped 5 bases and J dropped 1; count of bases not matched to a gene: 18. The DNA of the CDR3 is TGTGCCAGCAGCCCCAGTACCCGGTTCCGGGACAGGGAGTCCTACGAGCAGTACTTC. This gives the protein CASSPSTRFRDRESYEQYF.

This clone has just a few counts. The V gene is TRBV6-5, the J gene TRBJ2-1; tentative D call: TRBD2 (5 bases). CDR3 length: 12 residues. Germline V lookup: CDR1 MNHEY, CDR2 SVGAGI. The germline V and J ends were trimmed by 6 bases and 7 bases, with 10 bases remaining between them. The CDR3 DNA reads as TGTGCCAGCAGACGGCCGGGGAATGAGCAGTTCTTC. Protein product: CASRRPGNEQFF.

CDR3 DNA sequence: TGTGCCAGCAGTGGATCCGGCCTCACCTGCAATGAGCAGTTCTTC. It is translated as CASSGSGLTCNEQFF. The chain recombines TRBV2 with TRBJ2-1; no clear D. Germline CDR1 SNHLY, CDR2 FYNNEI. The V gene lost 4 bases and the J gene lost 6 bases, with 16 bases spanning the gap. The CDR3 length is 15 residues.

The chain links TRBV25-1 to TRBJ2-3; 10 nucleotides line up with TRBD2. Germline V gene lookup returns CDR1 MGHDK and CDR2 SYGVNS. The V and J ends lost 4 bases and 4 bases, in that order; junction bases with no gene match: 2. The CDR3 is 14 residues long. CDR3 coding DNA: TGTGCCAGCAGTGTCCTAGCGGGGGCAGATACGCAGTATTTT. Protein sequence: CASSVLAGADTQYF.

The CDR3 DNA is TGTGCCAGCAGCGTTATAGCCGGGACAGGGGACACCGGGGAGCTGTTTTTT. Protein: CASSVIAGTGDTGELFF. V is TRBV9 and J is TRBJ2-2, with 10 bases matching TRBD1. This CDR3 comprises 17 residues. V trimming: 2 bases; J trimming: 3 bases; junction bases outside the gene matches: 7. Germline V gene lookup returns CDR1 SGDLS and CDR2 YYNGEE. Variable domain in full (rest from reference TRBV9 and TRBJ2-2): DSGVTQTPKHLITATGQRVTLRCSPRSGDLSVYWYQQSLDQGLQFLIQYYNGEERAKGNILERFSAQQFPDLHSELNLSSLELGDSALYFCASSVIAGTGDTGELFFGEGSRLTVL.

This clone was found a few times. V gene TRBV10-3 combines with J gene TRBJ2-3; D unclear. The germline V and J ends were trimmed by 2 bases and 0 bases, with 9 bases remaining between them. The CDR3 loop spans 15 amino acids. Germline loops: CDR1 ENHRY, CDR2 SYGVKD. The CDR3 region is CAISEAAYSTDTQYF. The CDR3 region has the DNA TGTGCCATCAGTGAGGCGGCTTATAGCACAGATACGCAGTATTTT.

This rearrangement joins TRBV4-1 to TRBJ2-2, with D tentatively TRBD2 (6 bases). The CDR3 has 17 residues. Trimming stripped 1 base from V and 0 bases from J, with 12 bases between. The V gene's germline CDR1 is MGHRA and CDR2 YSYEKL. The CDR3 loop is CASSQVWGDANTGELFF. CDR3 DNA sequence: TGCGCCAGCAGCCAAGTCTGGGGGGACGCGAACACCGGGGAGCTGTTTTTT.

There are a few counts of this clone. This chain links TRBV7-9 with TRBJ1-3, with D possibly matching TRBD1 (6 bases). CDR1 and CDR2 (germline): SEHNR, FQNEAQ (reference sequence). Between the trimmed V and J ends, which lost 7 bases and 2 bases, there was a span of 12 bases. The CDR3 runs to 14 residues. The DNA for the CDR3 is TGTGCCAGCATCGACGGGGGGCCTGGAAACACCATATATTTT. It is translated as CASIDGGPGNTIYF.

The genes are TRBV28 and TRBJ2-7, with TRBD1 as a possible D gene (6 bases). Germline assignment: CDR1 MDHEN and CDR2 SYDVKM. The CDR3 is made up of 16 amino acids. The V end lost 5 bases, the J end lost 0 bases, and 17 bases lay between the germline ends. The CDR3 nucleotides read TGTGCCAGCAGTCCCGGGACATTCCCGAGCTCCTACGAGCAGTACTTC. Its protein is CASSPGTFPSSYEQYF.

The chain joins TRBV9 to TRBJ1-5; D gene unclear. Germline V gene lookup returns CDR1 SGDLS and CDR2 YYNGEE. There are 13 residues in the CDR3. Trimming took 0 bases from V and 6 from J, leaving 7 bases between them. CDR3 DNA: TGTGCCAGCAGCGTAGCTGGAGGTCAGCCCCAGCATTTT. Translated, it gives CASSVAGGQPQHF.

This clone was observed a single time. This chain links TRBV30 with TRBJ1-1; D perhaps matches TRBD1 (6 bases). V was trimmed by 3 bases and J by 3 bases, leaving 20 bases between them. The CDR3 runs to 16 residues. Germline assignment: CDR1 GTSNPN and CDR2 SVGIG (reference sequence). DNA of the CDR3: TGTGCCTGGAGCCCCGCCGGGGGAGGGGGATACACTGAAGCTTTCTTT. This translates into CAWSPAGGGGYTEAFF.

The V call is TRBV7-6, the J call TRBJ2-7; 10 bases match TRBD2. The trim removed 1 base at V and 0 bases at J, leaving 12 bases unmatched. The CDR3 totals 19 residues. Germline V lookup: CDR1 SGHVS, CDR2 FNYEAQ. The CDR3 DNA follows: TGTGCCAGCAGCTTAGATCGAGCGGGAGGGAGTCTGAGCTCCTACGAGCAGTACTTC. As protein: CASSLDRAGGSLSSYEQYF.

This clone occurred once. The chain joins TRBV29-1 to TRBJ1-2; 7 nucleotides line up with TRBD1. Losses at the gene ends were 6 bases for V and 4 bases for J; bases not matched to a gene: 11. This CDR3 comprises 14 residues. Per germline, CDR1 SQVTM and CDR2 ANQGSEA. The CDR3 reads CSVIDRVLGYGYTF. The CDR3 DNA reads as TGCAGCGTGATTGACAGGGTCCTAGGCTATGGCTACACCTTC.

This clone turned up a few times. This chain uses TRBV7-2 with TRBJ2-1; TRBD2 is a possible D gene (5 bases). V was clipped by 4 bases and J by 2 bases, with 12 bases between them. CDR3 length: 15 amino acids. In germline, CDR1 is SGHTA, CDR2 FQGNSA. The CDR3 here is CASSSTLEAYNEQFF. The CDR3 DNA follows: TGTGCCAGCAGCTCCACACTAGAGGCCTACAATGAGCAGTTCTTC.

This clone is a singleton in its sample. This chain uses TRBV5-1 with TRBJ2-2; TRBD1 agrees at 8 bases. The J segment lost 0 bases and the V segment lost 2 bases, leaving 15 bases of the junction unmatched. The CDR3 extends over 20 amino acids. Germline CDR1 and CDR2: SGHRS and YFSETQ. The CDR3 nucleotides are TGCGCCAGCAGCTTTCAGGGGGCACTATCCTCAACTGCGAACACCGGGGAGCTGTTTTTT. This gives the protein CASSFQGALSSTANTGELFF.

The chain carries TRBV20-1 and TRBJ2-7; D call uncertain. CDR3 length equals 11 residues. V gave up 2 bases and J gave up 3 bases, with 5 bases separating them. Looked up from germline, CDR1 is DFQATT and CDR2 is SNEGSKA (reference sequence). The CDR3 spells CSARQDYEQYF. The CDR3 bases are TGCAGTGCTAGACAGGACTACGAGCAGTACTTC.

The genes are TRBV5-4 and TRBJ1-1; 10 bases line up with TRBD1. Looked up from germline, CDR1 is SGHNT and CDR2 is YYREEE (reference sequence). The CDR3 runs to 13 residues. V lost 1 base to trimming and J lost 14 bases; unmatched junction nucleotides: 8. The CDR3, as DNA: TGTGCCAGCAGCTTGAGGATGGGACAGGGGATGTTCTTT. Translation: CASSLRMGQGMFF.

The CDR3: CASSSGGLKADTQYF. The CDR3 DNA follows: TGTGCCAGCAGCTCTGGGGGACTCAAGGCAGATACGCAGTATTTT. The rearrangement links TRBV7-9 to TRBJ2-3; D perhaps matches TRBD2 (6 bases). V was pared by 4 bases and J by 4 bases, with 15 bases between. CDR3 length: 15 residues. CDR1 is SEHNR and CDR2 is FQNEAQ in the germline V gene (reference sequence).

This sequence joins TRBV10-3 and TRBJ1-1, with D possibly TRBD1 on 6 matching bases. Looked up from germline, CDR1 is ENHRY and CDR2 is SYGVKD. There are 13 residues in the CDR3. V was clipped by 3 bases and J by 1 base, with 6 bases between them. The CDR3 region is CAISEGGNTEAFF. The CDR3 DNA sequence: TGTGCCATCAGTGAAGGGGGGAACACTGAAGCTTTCTTT.

The chain carries TRBV14 and TRBJ1-4, with 10 bases matching TRBD1. After removal of 2 bases from V and 6 bases from J, the junction contained 3 bases not matched to a gene. CDR3 size: 15 residues. CDR1 and CDR2 (germline): SGHDN, FVKESK. CDR3 DNA: TGTGCCAGCAGCCAACTCGGGACAGGGGATGAAAAACTGTTTTTT. As protein: CASSQLGTGDEKLFF.

CDR3 region: CASILPGQVYNEQFF. CDR3 nucleotide sequence: TGTGCCAGCATCCTGCCGGGACAGGTCTACAATGAGCAGTTCTTC. The chain uses TRBV6-1 and TRBJ2-1; the match to TRBD1 covers 8 bases. J lost 3 bases, V lost 7 bases, and 8 bases had no gene match. Germline-derived CDR1 and CDR2 are MNHNS and SASEGT. The CDR3 loop spans 15 amino acids.